This TCR beta chain was recovered during a study of blood T cell repertoires in COVID-19. Trimming at V came to 6 bases and at J to 9 bases, leaving 11 bases not matched to a gene. The CDR3 has 14 amino acids. Germline-derived CDR1 and CDR2 are MNHEY and SMNVEV (reference sequence). Authors' methods: Nucleated cell counts were estimated from reference gene primer amplification. Produced via immunoSEQ multiplex PCR; TCRdb's table is partial and in-frame only. For V, J and clone size, that table is used; D and trimming come from the DNA. The sample gives fewer than 450,000 clones, approximately 89% of which show up once; roughly 12% is in the top ten.

The TCR sequence derives from a woman aged 50 to 60 with COVID-19, enrolled during active disease. This chain joins TRBV27 and TRBJ2-7, with 10 bases that match TRBD1. The sample was peripheral blood. The CDR3, as DNA: TGTGCCAGCAGAGCCGCGACAGGGGGCTTATGGCAGTACTTC. It is translated as CASRAATGGLWQYF.